Below are 4 T cell receptor beta chains sequenced from a single sample in a study of T cell changes during pregnancy in multiple sclerosis. Sequenced by immunoSEQ multiplex PCR; TCRdb stores in-frame clones only, minus some. The table lists 93,000 or so clones, 92% of them singletons. The sample in question was peripheral blood, obtained after pregnancy. The source of these receptors is a female donor with multiple sclerosis, enrolled in a pregnancy study.

CDR3 sequence (DNA): TGTGCCACCAGAAGGGACAGGGGAAAGGACGAGCAGTACTTC. Its translation is CATRRDRGKDEQYF. V usage is TRBV15 and J usage is TRBJ2-7; the match to TRBD1 covers 10 bases. This CDR3 has 14 amino acids. V lost 6 bases and J lost 5; bases outside the gene matches: 7. Germline CDR1 reads LNHNV; CDR2 reads YYDKDF (reference sequence).

For the CDR3, the DNA is TGTGCCAGCAGCCCCAGCGGCAGGGGGCAAAGAAACACCATATATTTT. The encoded protein is CASSPSGRGQRNTIYF. This chain joins TRBV7-2 and TRBJ1-3, with 8 bases identical to TRBD1. Germline V CDR1 and CDR2: SGHTA, FQGNSA. V lost 5 bases and J lost 5; bases outside the gene matches: 11. CDR3 length: 16 residues. Combining the CDR3 with reference TRBV7-2 and TRBJ1-3 gives the whole variable domain GAGVSQSPSNKVTEKGKDVELRCDPISGHTALYWYRQSLGQGLEFLIYFQGNSAPDKSGLPSDRFSAERTGGSVSTLTIQRTQQEDSAVYLCASSPSGRGQRNTIYFGEGSWLTVV.

The chain joins TRBV11-2 to TRBJ2-7; 7 bases agree with TRBD1. This CDR3 region has 17 residues. V was pared by 1 base and J by 3 bases, with 12 bases of the junction left unmatched. Germline V CDR1 and CDR2: SGHAT, FQNNGV. The CDR3 region is CASSLGPGQPHLYEQYF. Written as DNA, the CDR3 is TGTGCCAGCAGCTTAGGGCCGGGACAGCCTCATCTCTACGAGCAGTACTTC. Full variable domain (rest looked up from reference TRBV11-2 and TRBJ2-7): EAGVAQSPRYKIIEKRQSVAFWCNPISGHATLYWYQQILGQGPKLLIQFQNNGVVDDSQLPKDRFSAERLKGVDSTLKIQPAKLEDSAVYLCASSLGPGQPHLYEQYFGPGTRLTVT.

V is TRBV7-9 and J is TRBJ2-7, with 12 bases fitting TRBD2. The CDR3 totals 13 residues. CDR1 and CDR2 (germline): SEHNR, FQNEAQ (reference sequence). J lost 4 bases, V lost 11 bases, and 6 bases had no gene match. This CDR3 is CALTSGGLYEQYF. CDR3 DNA sequence: TGTGCCCTGACTAGCGGGGGATTGTACGAGCAGTACTTC.